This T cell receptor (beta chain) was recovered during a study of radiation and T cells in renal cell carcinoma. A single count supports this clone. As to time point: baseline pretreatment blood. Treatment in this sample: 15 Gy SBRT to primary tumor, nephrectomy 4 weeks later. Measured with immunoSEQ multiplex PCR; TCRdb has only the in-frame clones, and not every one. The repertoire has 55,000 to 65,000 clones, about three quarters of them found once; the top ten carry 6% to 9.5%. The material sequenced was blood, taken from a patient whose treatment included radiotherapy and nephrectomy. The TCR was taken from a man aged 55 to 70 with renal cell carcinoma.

DNA for the CDR3: TGTGCCAGCACATCGGGGGGGCTAACCGAGCAGTACTTC. Protein product: CASTSGGLTEQYF. This chain uses TRBV6-6 with TRBJ2-7; 8 bases are a match to TRBD2. The CDR3 sequence is 13 residues long. V was pared by 7 bases and J by 6 bases, with 8 bases of the junction left unmatched. CDR1 and CDR2 (germline): MNHNY, SVGAGI (reference sequence).